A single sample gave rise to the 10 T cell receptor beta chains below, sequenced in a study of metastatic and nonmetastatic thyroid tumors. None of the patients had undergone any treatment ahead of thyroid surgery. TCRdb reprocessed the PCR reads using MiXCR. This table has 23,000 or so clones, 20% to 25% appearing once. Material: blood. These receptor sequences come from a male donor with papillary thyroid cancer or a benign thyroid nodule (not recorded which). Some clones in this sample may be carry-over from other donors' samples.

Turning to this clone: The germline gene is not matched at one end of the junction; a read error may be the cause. The CDR3: CSASAGLAGGANFLTF. The DNA of the CDR3 is TGCAGTGCTAGTGCGGGACTAGCGGGTGGGGCCAACTTCCTGACTTTC. This chain links TRBV20-1 with TRBJ2-6, with 12 bases that match TRBD2. The CDR3 runs to 16 residues. Germline CDR1 and CDR2: DFQATT and SNEGSKA (reference sequence).

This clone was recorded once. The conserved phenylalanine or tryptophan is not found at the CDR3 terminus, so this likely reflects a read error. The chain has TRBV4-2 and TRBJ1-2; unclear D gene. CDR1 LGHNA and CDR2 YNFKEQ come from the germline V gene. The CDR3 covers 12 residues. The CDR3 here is CASSQPPDGYTY. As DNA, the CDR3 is TGTGCCAGTAGCCAGCCCCCGGATGGCTACACCTAC.

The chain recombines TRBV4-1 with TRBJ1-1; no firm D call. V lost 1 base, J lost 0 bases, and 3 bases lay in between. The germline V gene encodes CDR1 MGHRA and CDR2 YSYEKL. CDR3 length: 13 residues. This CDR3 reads CASSQVVNTEAFF. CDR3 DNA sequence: TGCGCCAGCAGCCAAGTTGTGAACACTGAAGCTTTCTTT.

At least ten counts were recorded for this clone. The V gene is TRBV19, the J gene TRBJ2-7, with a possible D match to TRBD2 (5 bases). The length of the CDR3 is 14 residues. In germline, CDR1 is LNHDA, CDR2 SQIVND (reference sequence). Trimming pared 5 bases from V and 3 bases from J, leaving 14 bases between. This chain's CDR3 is CASSGTSGFYEQYF. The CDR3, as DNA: TGTGCCAGTAGTGGCACCAGCGGTTTCTACGAGCAGTACTTC.

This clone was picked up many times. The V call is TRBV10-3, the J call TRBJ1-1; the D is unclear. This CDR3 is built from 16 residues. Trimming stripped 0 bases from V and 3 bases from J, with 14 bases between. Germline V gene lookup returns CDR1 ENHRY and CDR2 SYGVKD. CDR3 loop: CAISESYGREDTEAFF. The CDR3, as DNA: TGTGCCATCAGTGAGTCGTACGGGAGGGAGGACACTGAAGCTTTCTTT.

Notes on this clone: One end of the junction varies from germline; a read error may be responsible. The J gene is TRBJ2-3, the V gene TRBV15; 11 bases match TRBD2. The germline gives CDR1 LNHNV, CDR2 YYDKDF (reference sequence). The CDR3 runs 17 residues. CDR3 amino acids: CTTSSPPSGRSADTQYF. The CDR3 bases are TGTACCACCAGCAGCCCCCCTAGCGGGAGGTCCGCAGACACGCAGTATTTT.

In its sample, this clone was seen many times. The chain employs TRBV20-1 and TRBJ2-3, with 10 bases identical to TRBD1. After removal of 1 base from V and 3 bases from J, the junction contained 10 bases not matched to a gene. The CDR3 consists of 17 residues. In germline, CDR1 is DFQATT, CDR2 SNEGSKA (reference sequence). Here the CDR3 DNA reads TGCAGTGCTAGAGCTGCGGGACAGGGGAAACGGACAGATACGCAGTATTTT. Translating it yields CSARAAGQGKRTDTQYF.

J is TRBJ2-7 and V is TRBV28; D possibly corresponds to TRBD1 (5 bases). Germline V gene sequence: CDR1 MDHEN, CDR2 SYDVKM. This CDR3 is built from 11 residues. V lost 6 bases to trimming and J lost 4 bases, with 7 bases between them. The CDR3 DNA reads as TGTGCCAGCAGGTACAGGTACGAGCAGTACTTC. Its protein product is CASRYRYEQYF.

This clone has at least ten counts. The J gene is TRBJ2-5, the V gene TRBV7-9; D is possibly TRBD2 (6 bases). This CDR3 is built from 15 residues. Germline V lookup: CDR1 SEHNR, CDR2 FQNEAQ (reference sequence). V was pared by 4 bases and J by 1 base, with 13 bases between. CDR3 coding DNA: TGTGCCAGCAGCTGGGGGGAATTAGTCCAAGAGACCCAGTACTTC. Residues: CASSWGELVQETQYF.

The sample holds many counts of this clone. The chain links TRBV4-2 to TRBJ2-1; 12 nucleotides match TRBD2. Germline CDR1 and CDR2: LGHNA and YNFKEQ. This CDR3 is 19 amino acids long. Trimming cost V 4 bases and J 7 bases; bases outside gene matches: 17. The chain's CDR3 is CASSPESALAGGSRNEQFF. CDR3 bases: TGTGCCAGCAGCCCCGAGTCGGCACTAGCGGGGGGCAGTAGGAATGAGCAGTTCTTC.